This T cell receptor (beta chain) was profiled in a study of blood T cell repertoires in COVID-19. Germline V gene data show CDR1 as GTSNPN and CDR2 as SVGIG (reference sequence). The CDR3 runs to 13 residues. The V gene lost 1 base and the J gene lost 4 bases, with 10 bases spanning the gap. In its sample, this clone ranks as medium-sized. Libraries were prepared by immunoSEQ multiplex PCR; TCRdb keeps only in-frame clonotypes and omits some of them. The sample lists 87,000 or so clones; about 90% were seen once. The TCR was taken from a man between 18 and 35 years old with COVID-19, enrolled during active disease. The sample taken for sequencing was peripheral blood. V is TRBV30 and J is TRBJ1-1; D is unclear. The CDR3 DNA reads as TGTGCCTGGAGTGACGACGGGAGCACTGAAGCTTTCTTT. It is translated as CAWSDDGSTEAFF.